This T cell receptor beta chain was retrieved from a study of glioma-infiltrating T cells. On this clonotype itself: The target antigen is unknown.

Amplification of TCR alpha and beta CDR3 regions from RNA used iRepertoire nested multiplex PCR. For one-step reverse transcription and amplification, 100-400 ng of tissue mRNA or PBMC total RNA was used. TCRdb called the multiplex PCR reads again in MiXCR, with one record for every CDR3 protein. The sample shows roughly 190,000 distinct CDR3 sequences, 30% to 40% of them seen only once. Germline CDR1 is MGHDK and CDR2 is SYGVNS. Trimming removed 5 bases from V and 8 bases from J, with 16 bases in between. The CDR3 runs 14 residues. Findings of the study overall: Tissue-blood divergence was below expectation in non-neoplastic patients, above in gliomas.

Sequencing was done on a sample of glioma tissue, nonneoplastic brain tissue, or PBMCs (not recorded which). The rearrangement links TRBV25-1 to TRBJ2-1; D might be TRBD1 or TRBD2, each matching 5 bases. This clonotype was sampled from a human donor with low-grade glioma or glioblastoma, undergoing nonglioma brain surgery, or in good health (not recorded which). CDR3 DNA sequence: TGTGCCAGCAGTACGGGTGAGGGACCCTATGAGCAGTTCTTC. Its protein product is CASSTGEGPYEQFF. Based on the CDR3 plus reference TRBV25-1 and TRBJ2-1, the full variable domain is EADIYQTPRYLVIGTGKKITLECSQTMGHDKMYWYQQDPGMELHLIHYSYGVNSTEKGDLSSESTVSRIRTEHFPLTLESARPSHTSQYLCASSTGEGPYEQFFGPGTRLTVL.